The clone carrying this TCR beta chain has just one count. Some clones are missing from TCRdb's copy, which holds only in-frame ones; the method was immunoSEQ multiplex PCR. The sample lists 200,000 to 300,000 clones; about four fifths were seen once. This sample was included in a study of blood T cell repertoires in COVID-19. The CDR3 contains 13 residues. Trimming left V 6 bases short and J 2 bases short, with 10 bases between. Germline CDR1 reads MNHEY; CDR2 reads SVGAGI. V and J are TRBV6-5 and TRBJ2-5; D is perhaps TRBD2 (6 bases). Sequenced input: peripheral blood. This clonotype originated in a woman aged 40 to 50 who had recovered from COVID-19. The CDR3 DNA is TGTGCCAGCAGCCTGGGACTTCAAGAGACCCAGTACTTC. This encodes CASSLGLQETQYF.